This TCR beta chain was recorded in a study of blood T cell repertoires in COVID-19. Study-wide background: T cells, B-cell-depleted T cells, or PBMCs provided the cDNA or gDNA that served as material.

In the study's own analysis: Nucleated cell number was recorded as an estimate derived from reference gene primer amplification. The method was immunoSEQ multiplex PCR; TCRdb's version includes in-frame clones alone and lacks a portion of them. V and J calls and clone size come straight from that table; D and trimming were deduced from the DNA. The data hold more than 95,000 clones, with 87% observed a single time. V shed 4 bases, J shed 5 bases, and the junction held 6 bases outside the gene matches. Germline assignment: CDR1 LGHDT and CDR2 YNNKEL (reference sequence). The CDR3 sequence is 15 residues long.

The clonotype was recovered from a human donor in a cohort sampled during active COVID-19. Sequences were obtained from peripheral blood. The chain combines TRBV3-1 (or the pseudogene TRBV3-2) with TRBJ2-5; TRBD2 matches 11 bases. In DNA form, the CDR3 reads TGTGCCAGCAGCCTACGACTAGCGGGACAGGAGACCCAGTACTTC. It codes for CASSLRLAGQETQYF.